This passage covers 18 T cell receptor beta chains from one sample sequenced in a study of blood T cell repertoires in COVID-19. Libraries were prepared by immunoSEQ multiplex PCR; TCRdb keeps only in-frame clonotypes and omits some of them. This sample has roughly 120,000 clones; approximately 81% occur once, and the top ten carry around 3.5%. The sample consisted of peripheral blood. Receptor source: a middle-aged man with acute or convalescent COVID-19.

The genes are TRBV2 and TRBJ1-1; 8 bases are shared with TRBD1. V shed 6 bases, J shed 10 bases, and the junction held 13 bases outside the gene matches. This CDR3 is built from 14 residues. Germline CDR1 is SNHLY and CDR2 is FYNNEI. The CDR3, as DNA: TGTGCCAGCAGCGAGACGACAGGGGCGATAAGAGCTTTCTTT. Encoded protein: CASSETTGAIRAFF.

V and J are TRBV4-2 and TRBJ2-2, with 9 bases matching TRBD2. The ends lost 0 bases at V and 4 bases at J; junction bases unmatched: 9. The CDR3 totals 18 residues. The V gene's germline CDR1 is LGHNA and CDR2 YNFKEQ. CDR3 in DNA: TGTGCCAGCAGCCAAGATGCAGGCGGGGGGGCCCCCACCGGGGAGCTGTTTTTT. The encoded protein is CASSQDAGGGAPTGELFF.

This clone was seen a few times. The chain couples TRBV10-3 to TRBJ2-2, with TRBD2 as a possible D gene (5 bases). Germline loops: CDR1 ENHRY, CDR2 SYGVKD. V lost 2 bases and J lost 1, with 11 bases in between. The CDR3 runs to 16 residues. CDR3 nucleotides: TGTGCCATCAGTGAGCTTTTCCGGGGGAACACCGGGGAGCTGTTTTTT. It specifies CAISELFRGNTGELFF.

DNA for the CDR3: TGCGCCAGCTCGACAGGGGACCAAGAGACCCAGTACTTC. This gives the protein CASSTGDQETQYF. This sequence joins TRBV5-1 and TRBJ2-5; 8 bases are a match to TRBD1. Trimming removed 7 bases from V and 0 bases from J; junction bases left unmatched: 2. CDR1 is SGHRS and CDR2 is YFSETQ in the germline V gene. The CDR3 totals 13 residues.

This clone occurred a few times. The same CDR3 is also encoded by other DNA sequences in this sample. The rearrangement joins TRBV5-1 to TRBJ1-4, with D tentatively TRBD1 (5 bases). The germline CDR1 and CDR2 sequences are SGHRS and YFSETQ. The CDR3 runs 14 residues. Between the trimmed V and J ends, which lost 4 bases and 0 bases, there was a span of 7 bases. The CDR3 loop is CASSLRATNEKLFF. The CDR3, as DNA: TGCGCCAGCAGCCTCAGGGCAACTAATGAAAAACTGTTTTTT.

The CDR3 loop reads CASSSRGAYNEQFF. The CDR3 DNA follows: TGTGCCAGCAGCTCCCGTGGAGCCTACAATGAGCAGTTCTTC. The chain employs TRBV11-2 and TRBJ2-1; D remains ambiguous. This CDR3 has 14 residues. CDR1 is SGHAT, CDR2 FQNNGV, per germline. V lost 4 bases, J lost 2 bases, and 9 bases lay in between. The variable domain in full, completed from reference TRBV11-2 and TRBJ2-1, reads EAGVAQSPRYKIIEKRQSVAFWCNPISGHATLYWYQQILGQGPKLLIQFQNNGVVDDSQLPKDRFSAERLKGVDSTLKIQPAKLEDSAVYLCASSSRGAYNEQFFGPGTRLTVL.

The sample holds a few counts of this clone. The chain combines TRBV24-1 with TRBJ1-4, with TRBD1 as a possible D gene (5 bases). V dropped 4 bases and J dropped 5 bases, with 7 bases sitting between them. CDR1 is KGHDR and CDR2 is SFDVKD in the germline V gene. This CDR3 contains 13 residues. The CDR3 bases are TGTGCCACCAGTGACTGGACAAATGAAAAACTGTTTTTT. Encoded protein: CATSDWTNEKLFF.

In nucleotides, the CDR3 is TGTGCCAGCAGCTTGGACGGGCTAGCGAGCACAGATACGCAGTATTTT. The encoded protein is CASSLDGLASTDTQYF. The chain has TRBV7-6 and TRBJ2-3; D is possibly TRBD2 (6 bases). Trimming took 3 bases from V and 0 from J, leaving 13 bases between them. The CDR3 extends over 16 amino acids. CDR1 is SGHVS, CDR2 FNYEAQ, per germline.

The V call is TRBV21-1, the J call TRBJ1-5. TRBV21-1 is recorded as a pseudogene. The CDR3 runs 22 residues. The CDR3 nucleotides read TGTGCCAGCAGCAAAGTCCCCTCAACCCAAAATAGCAAATGCTATAGCAATCAGCCCCAGCATTTT. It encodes CASSKVPSTQNSKCYSNQPQHF.

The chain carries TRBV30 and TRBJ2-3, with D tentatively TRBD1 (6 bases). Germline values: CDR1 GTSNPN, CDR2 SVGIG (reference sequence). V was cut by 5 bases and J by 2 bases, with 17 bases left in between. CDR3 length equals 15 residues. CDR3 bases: TGTGCCTGGGAATCGTCGGGACAACTCACAGATACGCAGTATTTT. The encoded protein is CAWESSGQLTDTQYF.

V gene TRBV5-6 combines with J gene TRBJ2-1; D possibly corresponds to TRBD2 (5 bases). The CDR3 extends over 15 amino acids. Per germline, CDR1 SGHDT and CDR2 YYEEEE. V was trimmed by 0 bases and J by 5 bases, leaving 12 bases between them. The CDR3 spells CASSLGLPYHNEQFF. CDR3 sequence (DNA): TGTGCCAGCAGCTTGGGACTACCCTACCACAATGAGCAGTTCTTC.

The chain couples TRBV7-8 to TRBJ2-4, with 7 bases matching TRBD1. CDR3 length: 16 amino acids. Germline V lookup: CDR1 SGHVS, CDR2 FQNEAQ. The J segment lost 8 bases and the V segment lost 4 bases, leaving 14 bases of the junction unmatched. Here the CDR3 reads CASSSQTGASGDIQYF. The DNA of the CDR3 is TGTGCCAGCAGCTCACAAACAGGGGCCTCTGGGGACATTCAGTACTTC.

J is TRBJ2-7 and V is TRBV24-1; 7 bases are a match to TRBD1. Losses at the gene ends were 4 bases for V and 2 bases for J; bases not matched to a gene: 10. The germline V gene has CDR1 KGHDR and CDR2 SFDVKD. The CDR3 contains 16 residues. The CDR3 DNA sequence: TGTGCCACCAGTGAACCCAGGGGGTTAGGCCCCTACGAGCAGTACTTC. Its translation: CATSEPRGLGPYEQYF.

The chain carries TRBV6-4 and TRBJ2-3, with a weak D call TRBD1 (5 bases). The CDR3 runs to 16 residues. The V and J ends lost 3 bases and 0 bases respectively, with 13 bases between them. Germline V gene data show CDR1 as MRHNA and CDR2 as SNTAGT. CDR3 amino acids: CASSDSGSPSTDTQYF. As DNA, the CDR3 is TGTGCCAGCAGTGATTCAGGGTCGCCTAGCACAGATACGCAGTATTTT.

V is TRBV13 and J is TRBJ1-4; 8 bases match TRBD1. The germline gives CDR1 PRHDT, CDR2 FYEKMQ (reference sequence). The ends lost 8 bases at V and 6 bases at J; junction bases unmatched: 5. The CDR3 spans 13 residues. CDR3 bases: TGTGCCAGCTCCCAGGGGGCAGATGAAAAACTGTTTTTT. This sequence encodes CASSQGADEKLFF.

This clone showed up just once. CDR3 in DNA: TGCAGTATTCAGGGGGCAGGTGGCTACACCTTC. It translates to CSIQGAGGYTF. The V and J genes are TRBV20-1 and TRBJ1-2, with 8 bases matching TRBD1. J was trimmed by 7 bases and V by 8 bases; bases with no gene match: 6. The germline V gene encodes CDR1 DFQATT and CDR2 SNEGSKA (reference sequence). CDR3 length: 11 amino acids.

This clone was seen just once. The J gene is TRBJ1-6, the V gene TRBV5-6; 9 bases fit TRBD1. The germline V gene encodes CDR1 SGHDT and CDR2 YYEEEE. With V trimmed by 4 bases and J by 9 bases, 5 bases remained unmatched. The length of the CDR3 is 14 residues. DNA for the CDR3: TGTGCCAGCAGCCTGGGACAGGGCACTTCACCCCTCCACTTT. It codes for CASSLGQGTSPLHF.

The CDR3 protein is CASNAQGTEAFF. The CDR3, as DNA: TGTGCCAGCAACGCACAGGGTACTGAAGCTTTCTTT. The chain combines TRBV6-6 with TRBJ1-1; TRBD1 might be the D (6 bases). CDR3 length equals 12 residues. Germline V gene sequence: CDR1 MNHNY, CDR2 SVGAGI (reference sequence). Trimming left V 7 bases short and J 5 bases short, with 11 bases between.